This T cell receptor (beta chain) was sequenced in a study of OX40 agonist ivuxolimab in advanced cancers. Overall study context: The patients' treatment was ivuxolimab, an agonistic anti-OX40 (CD134) antibody.

Study observations and caveats: Circulating CD4+ and CD8+ T cells showed clonal expansion by week 6 at 0.1 to 3.0 mg/kg. Some nonresponders also had low normalized T-cell clonal expansion.

Here immunoSEQ multiplex PCR was the method, and the copy in TCRdb shows in-frame clones only, minus some. This sample has 45,000 to 50,000 clones, with approximately 79% found just once. Germline values: CDR1 GTSNPN, CDR2 SVGIG (reference sequence). Trimming pared 3 bases from V and 4 bases from J, leaving 9 bases between. The CDR3 totals 12 residues. This clone showed up just once. The antigen remains unidentified. The receptor comes from an adult with an advanced solid tumor such as melanoma, head and neck, liver or kidney cancer. The rearrangement uses TRBV30 and TRBJ1-2, with D tentatively TRBD1 (6 bases). Sequences were derived from CD4+ or CD8+ T cells sorted from blood, sampled in a trial of the OX40 agonist ivuxolimab. CDR3 in DNA: TGTGCCTGGAGAGGAGGGGGCTATGGCTACACCTTC. It yields the protein CAWRGGGYGYTF.